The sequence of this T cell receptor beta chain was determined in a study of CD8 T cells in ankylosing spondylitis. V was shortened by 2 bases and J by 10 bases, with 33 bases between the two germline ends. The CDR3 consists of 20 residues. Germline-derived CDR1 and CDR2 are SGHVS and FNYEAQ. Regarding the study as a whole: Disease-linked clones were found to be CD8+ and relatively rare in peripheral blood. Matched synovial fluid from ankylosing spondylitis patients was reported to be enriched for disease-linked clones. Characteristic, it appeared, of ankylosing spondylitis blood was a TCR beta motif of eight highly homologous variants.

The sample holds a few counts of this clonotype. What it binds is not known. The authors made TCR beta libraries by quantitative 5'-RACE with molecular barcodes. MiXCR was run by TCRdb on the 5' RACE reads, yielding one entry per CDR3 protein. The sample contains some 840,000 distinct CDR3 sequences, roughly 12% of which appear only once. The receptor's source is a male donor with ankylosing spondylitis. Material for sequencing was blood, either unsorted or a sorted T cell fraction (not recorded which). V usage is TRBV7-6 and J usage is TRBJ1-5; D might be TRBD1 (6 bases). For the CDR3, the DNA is TGTGCCAGCAGCTTACTAAGGTTTTGGGACAATAAGCGGGGATCCAGCCCCCAGCATTTT. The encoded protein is CASSLLRFWDNKRGSSPQHF.